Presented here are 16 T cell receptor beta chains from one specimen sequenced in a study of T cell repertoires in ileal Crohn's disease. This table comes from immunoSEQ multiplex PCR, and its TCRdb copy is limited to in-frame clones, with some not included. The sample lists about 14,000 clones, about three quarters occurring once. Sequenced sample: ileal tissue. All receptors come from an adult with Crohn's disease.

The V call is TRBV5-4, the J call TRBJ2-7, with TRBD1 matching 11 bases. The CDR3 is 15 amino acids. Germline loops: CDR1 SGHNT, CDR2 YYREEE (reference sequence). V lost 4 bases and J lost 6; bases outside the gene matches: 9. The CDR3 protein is CASSEGTGGTGEQYF. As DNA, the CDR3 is TGTGCCAGCAGCGAGGGGACAGGGGGAACCGGCGAGCAGTACTTC.

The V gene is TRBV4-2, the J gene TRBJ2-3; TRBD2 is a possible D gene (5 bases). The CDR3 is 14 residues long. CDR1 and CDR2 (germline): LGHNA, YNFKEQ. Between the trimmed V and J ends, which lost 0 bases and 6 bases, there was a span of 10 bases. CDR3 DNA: TGTGCCAGCAGCCAAGAACTAGTTGGGGATACGCAGTATTTT. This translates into CASSQELVGDTQYF.

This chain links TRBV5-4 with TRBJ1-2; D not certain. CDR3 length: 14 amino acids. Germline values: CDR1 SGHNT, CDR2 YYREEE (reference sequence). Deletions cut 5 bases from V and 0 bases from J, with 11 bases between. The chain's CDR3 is CASSLSQANYGYTF. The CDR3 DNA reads TGTGCCAGCAGTCTTAGCCAAGCTAACTATGGCTACACCTTC.

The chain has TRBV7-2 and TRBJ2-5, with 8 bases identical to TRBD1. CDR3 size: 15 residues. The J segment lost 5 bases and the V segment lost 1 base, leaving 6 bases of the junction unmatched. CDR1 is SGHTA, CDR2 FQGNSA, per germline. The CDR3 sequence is CASSLGDRPLETQYF. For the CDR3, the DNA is TGTGCCAGCAGCTTAGGGGACAGGCCCTTGGAGACCCAGTACTTC.

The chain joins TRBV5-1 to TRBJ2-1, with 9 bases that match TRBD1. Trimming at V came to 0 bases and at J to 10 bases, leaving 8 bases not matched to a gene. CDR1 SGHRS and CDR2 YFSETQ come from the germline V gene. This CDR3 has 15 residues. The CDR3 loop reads CASSLGQGQGREQFF. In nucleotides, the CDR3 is TGCGCCAGCAGCTTGGGACAGGGACAGGGTCGCGAGCAGTTCTTC.

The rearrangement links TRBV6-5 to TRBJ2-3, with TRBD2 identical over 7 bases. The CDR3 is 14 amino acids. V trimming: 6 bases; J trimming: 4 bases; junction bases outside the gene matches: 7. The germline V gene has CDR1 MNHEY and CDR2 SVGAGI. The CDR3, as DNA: TGTGCCAGCAGGCGGGACTATAATCCAGATACGCAGTATTTT. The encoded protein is CASRRDYNPDTQYF.

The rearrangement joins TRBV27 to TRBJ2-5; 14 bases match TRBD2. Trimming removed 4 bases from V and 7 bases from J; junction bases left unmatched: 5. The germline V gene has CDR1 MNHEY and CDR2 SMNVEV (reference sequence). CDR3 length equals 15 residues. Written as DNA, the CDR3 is TGTGCCAGCAGTTGGGGACTAGCGGGGGCAGGGACCCAGTACTTC. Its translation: CASSWGLAGAGTQYF.

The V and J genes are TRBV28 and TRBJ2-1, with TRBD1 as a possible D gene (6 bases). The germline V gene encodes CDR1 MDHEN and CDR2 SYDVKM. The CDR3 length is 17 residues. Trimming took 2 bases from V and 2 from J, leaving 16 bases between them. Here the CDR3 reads CASSLPSGALAYNEQFF. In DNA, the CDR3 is TGTGCCAGCAGTTTACCCTCAGGGGCCCTCGCCTACAATGAGCAGTTCTTC. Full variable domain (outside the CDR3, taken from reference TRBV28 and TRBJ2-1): DVKVTQSSRYLVKRTGEKVFLECVQDMDHENMFWYRQDPGLGLRLIYFSYDVKMKEKGDIPEGYSVSREKKERFSLILESASTNQTSMYLCASSLPSGALAYNEQFFGPGTRLTVL.

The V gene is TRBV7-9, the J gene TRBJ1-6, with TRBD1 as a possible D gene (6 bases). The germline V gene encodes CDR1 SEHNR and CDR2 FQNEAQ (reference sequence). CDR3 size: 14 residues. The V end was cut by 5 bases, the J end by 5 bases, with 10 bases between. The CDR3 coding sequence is TGTGCCAGCAGCATGGACAGTAATAATTCACCCCTCCACTTT. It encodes CASSMDSNNSPLHF.

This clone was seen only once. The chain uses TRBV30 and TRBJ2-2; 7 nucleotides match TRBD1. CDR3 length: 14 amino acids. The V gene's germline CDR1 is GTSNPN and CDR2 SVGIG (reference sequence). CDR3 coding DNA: TGTGCTACGTATGGGACAGTGAACACCGGGGAGCTGTTTTTT. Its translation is CATYGTVNTGELFF.

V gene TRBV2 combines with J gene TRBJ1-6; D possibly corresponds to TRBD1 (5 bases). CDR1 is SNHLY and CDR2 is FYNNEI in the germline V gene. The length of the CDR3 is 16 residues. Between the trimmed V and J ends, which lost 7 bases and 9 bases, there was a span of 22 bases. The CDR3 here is CASMGGSQGLSSPLHF. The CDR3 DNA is TGTGCCAGCATGGGGGGGTCTCAGGGCCTGTCTTCACCCCTCCACTTT. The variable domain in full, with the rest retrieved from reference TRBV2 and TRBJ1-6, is EPEVTQTPSHQVTQMGQEVILRCVPISNHLYFYWYRQILGQKVEFLVSFYNNEISEKSEIFDDQFSVERPDGSNFTLKIRSTKLEDSAMYFCASMGGSQGLSSPLHFGNGTRLTVT.

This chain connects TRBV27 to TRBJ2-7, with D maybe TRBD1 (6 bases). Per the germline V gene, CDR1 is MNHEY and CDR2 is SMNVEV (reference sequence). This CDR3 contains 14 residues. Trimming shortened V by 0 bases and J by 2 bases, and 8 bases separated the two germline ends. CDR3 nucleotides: TGTGCCAGCAGTTTATCGGACAGAACCTACGAGCAGTACTTC. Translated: CASSLSDRTYEQYF.

Written as DNA, the CDR3 is TGCGCCAGCAGCCAAGCGGACAAGAACACTGAAGCTTTCTTT. Translated: CASSQADKNTEAFF. The chain uses TRBV4-1 and TRBJ1-1; tentative D call: TRBD1 (5 bases). Per germline, CDR1 MGHRA and CDR2 YSYEKL. V was cut by 1 base and J by 1 base, with 7 bases left in between. The CDR3 runs to 14 residues.

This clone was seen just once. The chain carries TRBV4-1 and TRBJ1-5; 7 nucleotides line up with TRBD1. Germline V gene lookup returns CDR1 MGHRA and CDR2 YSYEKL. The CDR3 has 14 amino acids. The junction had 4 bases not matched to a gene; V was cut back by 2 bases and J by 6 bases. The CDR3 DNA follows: TGCGCCAGCAGCCAACGACAGGGAGGTCAGCCCCAGCATTTT. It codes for CASSQRQGGQPQHF.

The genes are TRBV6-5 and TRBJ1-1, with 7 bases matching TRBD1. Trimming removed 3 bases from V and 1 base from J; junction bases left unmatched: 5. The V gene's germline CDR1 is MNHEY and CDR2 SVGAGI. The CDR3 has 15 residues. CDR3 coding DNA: TGTGCCAGCAGTTATACCCGGGACAGGAACACTGAAGCTTTCTTT. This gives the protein CASSYTRDRNTEAFF.

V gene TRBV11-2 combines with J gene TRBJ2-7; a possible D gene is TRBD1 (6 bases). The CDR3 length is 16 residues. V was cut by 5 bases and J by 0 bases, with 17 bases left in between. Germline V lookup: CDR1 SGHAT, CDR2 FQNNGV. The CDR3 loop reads CASSRPDRTNSYEQYF. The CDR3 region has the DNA TGTGCCAGCAGCCGGCCAGACAGGACCAACTCCTACGAGCAGTACTTC. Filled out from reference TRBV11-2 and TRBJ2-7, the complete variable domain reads EAGVAQSPRYKIIEKRQSVAFWCNPISGHATLYWYQQILGQGPKLLIQFQNNGVVDDSQLPKDRFSAERLKGVDSTLKIQPAKLEDSAVYLCASSRPDRTNSYEQYFGPGTRLTVT.